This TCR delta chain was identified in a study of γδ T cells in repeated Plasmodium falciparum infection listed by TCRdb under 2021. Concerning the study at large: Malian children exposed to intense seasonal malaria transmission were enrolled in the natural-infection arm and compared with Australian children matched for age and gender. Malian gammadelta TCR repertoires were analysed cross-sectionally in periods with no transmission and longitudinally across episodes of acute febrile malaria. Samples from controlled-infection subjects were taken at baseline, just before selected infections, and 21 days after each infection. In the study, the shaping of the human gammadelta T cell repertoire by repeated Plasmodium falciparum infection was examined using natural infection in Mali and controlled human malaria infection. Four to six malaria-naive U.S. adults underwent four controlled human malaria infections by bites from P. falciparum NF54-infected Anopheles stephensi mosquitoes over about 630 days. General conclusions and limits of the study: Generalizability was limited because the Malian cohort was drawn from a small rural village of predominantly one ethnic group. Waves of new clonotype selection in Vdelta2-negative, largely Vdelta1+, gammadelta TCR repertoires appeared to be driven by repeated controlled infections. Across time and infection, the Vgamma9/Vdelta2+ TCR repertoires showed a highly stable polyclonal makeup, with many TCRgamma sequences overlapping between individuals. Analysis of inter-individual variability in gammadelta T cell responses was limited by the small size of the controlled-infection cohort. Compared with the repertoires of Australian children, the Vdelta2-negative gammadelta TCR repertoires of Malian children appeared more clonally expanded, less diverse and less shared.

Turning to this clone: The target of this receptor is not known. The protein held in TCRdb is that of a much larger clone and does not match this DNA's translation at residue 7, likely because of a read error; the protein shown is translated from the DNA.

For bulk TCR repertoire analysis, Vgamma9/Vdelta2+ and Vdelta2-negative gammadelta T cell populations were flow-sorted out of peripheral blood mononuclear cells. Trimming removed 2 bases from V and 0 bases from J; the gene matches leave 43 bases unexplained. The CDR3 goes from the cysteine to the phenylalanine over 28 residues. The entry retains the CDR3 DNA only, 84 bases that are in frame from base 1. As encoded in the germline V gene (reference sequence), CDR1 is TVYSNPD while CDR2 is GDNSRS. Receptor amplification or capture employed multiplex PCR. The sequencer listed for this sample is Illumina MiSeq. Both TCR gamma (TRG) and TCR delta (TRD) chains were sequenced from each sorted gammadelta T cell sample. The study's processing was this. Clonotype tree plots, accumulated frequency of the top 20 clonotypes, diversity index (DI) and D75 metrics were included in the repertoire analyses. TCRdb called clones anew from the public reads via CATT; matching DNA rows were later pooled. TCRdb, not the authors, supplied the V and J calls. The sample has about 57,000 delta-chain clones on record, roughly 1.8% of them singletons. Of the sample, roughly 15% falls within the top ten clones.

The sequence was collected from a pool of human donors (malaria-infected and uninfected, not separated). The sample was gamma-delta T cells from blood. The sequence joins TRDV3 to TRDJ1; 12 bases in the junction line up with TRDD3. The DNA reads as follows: TGTGCCTTTGGTGGTTCCTACCCGCTGGGGGATACGGGGAGCGCATGTTTACGGATAGCTACGTACACCGATAAACTCATCTTT. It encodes CAFGGSYPLGDTGSACLRIATYTDKLIF.